This TCR beta chain was sequenced in a study of T cell repertoires in aging, cancer and after chemotherapy. Turning to the study itself: Six age groups, ranging from 30 or younger to 70 or older, included the donors. Healthy donor repertoires were recorded over several months to years and showed clear clonal overlap. Some 10 million TCR reads were in the whole dataset.

TRB rearrangements spanning V, D and J were amplified using mixed TRB-A/B primers. MiXCR, applied by TCRdb to the multiplex PCR reads, yields one record per CDR3 protein. This table holds under 2,500 distinct CDR3 sequences, around a quarter found once. The study's findings and limits: Immunological memory after chemotherapy cannot be judged from the repertoire data.

To note about this clonotype: Its matching antigen is unknown.

TCR beta rearrangements were amplified from peripheral blood genomic DNA. Sequencing input: blood. The receptor was derived from a human donor in good health.

CDR3 sequence reads: CASSPGADIKQFF. The CDR3 region has the DNA TGTGCCAGCTCACCAGGAGCGGATATTAAGCAGTTCTTC. This chain uses TRBV18 with TRBJ2-1; TRBD2 might be the D (5 bases). CDR3 length: 13 amino acids. Germline V gene data show CDR1 as KGHSH and CDR2 as LQKENI. Deletions cut 2 bases from V and 11 bases from J, with 13 bases between. The variable domain in full, with the rest retrieved from reference TRBV18 and TRBJ2-1, is NAGVMQNPRHLVRRRGQEARLRCSPMKGHSHVYWYRQLPEEGLKFMVYLQKENIIDESGMPKERFSAEFPKEGPSILRIQQVVRGDSAAYFCASSPGADIKQFFGPGTRLTVL.